This TCR beta chain was identified during a study of CD8 T cells in ankylosing spondylitis. The study, taken as a whole, reports: Typical of ankylosing spondylitis blood, it appeared, was a TCR beta motif of several highly homologous variants.

In its sample, this clonotype was seen many times. Its specificity is unknown. Germline CDR1 reads KGHDR; CDR2 reads SFDVKD. Trimming left V 8 bases short and J 4 bases short, with 11 bases between. This CDR3 spans 13 amino acids. Construction of TCR beta libraries was performed using quantitative 5'-RACE with molecular barcodes. TCRdb fed the 5' RACE reads into MiXCR, producing one record per CDR3 protein. In the table there are around 490,000 distinct CDR3 sequences, roughly 5.3% of which are singletons. This receptor was obtained from a male donor with ankylosing spondylitis. The chain links TRBV24-1 to TRBJ1-5; possibly TRBD1 for D (5 bases). Specimen: blood, either unsorted or a sorted T cell fraction (not recorded which). The chain's CDR3 is CATKGTGNQPQHF. For the CDR3, the DNA is TGTGCCACCAAAGGGACGGGGAATCAGCCCCAGCATTTT.